This T cell receptor (beta chain) is from a study of T cells in Graves' hyperthyroidism and ophthalmopathy. Notes on the study in general: Ophthalmopathy and stable hyperthyroidism were separated by a 13 V-J model. Peripheral blood also featured most of the thyroid clonotypes expanded above 0.001. In validation, the model predicted ophthalmopathy. These predictions came a median roughly six months before onset.

RNA transcripts were the template for amplifying TCR beta CDR3 regions. HTBI primers were the set used in a first-round RT-PCR of the TCR CDR3. TCRdb reanalysed the multiplex PCR reads using MiXCR and keeps one entry per CDR3 protein. In the table there are approximately 700,000 distinct CDR3 sequences, 40% to 55% of which are singletons. The CDR3 has 11 amino acids. Germline V lookup: CDR1 SGHVS, CDR2 FQNEAQ. The ends lost 8 bases at V and 7 bases at J; junction bases unmatched: 5. Comments on this clonotype: Antigen specificity is unknown.

Clinical symptoms, serum thyroxine, TRAb, thyroid ultrasound and orbital computed tomography established diagnosis. The chain couples TRBV7-8 to TRBJ2-7; 7 bases map to TRBD1. Sequenced sample: peripheral blood or thyroid tissue (not recorded which). This clonotype was sampled from an adult man with Graves' disease, either hyperthyroidism or ophthalmopathy (not recorded which). For the CDR3, the DNA is TGTGCCAGCGCGACAGGGAAGGAGCAGTACTTC. It yields the protein CASATGKEQYF.